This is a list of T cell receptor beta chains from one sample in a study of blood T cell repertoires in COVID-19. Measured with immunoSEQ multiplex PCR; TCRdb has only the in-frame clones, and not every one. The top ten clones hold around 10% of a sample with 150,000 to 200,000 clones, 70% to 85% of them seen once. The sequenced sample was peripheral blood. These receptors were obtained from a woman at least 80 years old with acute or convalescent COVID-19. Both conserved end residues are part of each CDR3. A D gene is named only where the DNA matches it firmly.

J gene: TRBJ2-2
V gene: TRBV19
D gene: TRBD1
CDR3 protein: CASAPRTGGGTGELFF

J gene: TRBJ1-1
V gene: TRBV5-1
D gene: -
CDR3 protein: CASSLVSRNTEAFF

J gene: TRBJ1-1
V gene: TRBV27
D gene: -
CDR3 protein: CASSFRGSRATEAFF

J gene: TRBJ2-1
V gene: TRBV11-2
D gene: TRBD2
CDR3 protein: CASSVSGLAGVGSYNEQFF

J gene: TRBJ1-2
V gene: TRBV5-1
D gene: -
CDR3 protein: CASSHGTDYGYTF

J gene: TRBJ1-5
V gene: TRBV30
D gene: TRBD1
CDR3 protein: CAWGDRDNQPQHF

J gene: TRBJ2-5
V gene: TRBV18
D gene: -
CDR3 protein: CASSPRGVQETQYF

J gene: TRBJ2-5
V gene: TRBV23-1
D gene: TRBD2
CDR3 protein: CASSQFPAGVGETQYF

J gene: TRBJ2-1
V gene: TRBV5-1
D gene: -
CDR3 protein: CASSSEGATYYNEQFF

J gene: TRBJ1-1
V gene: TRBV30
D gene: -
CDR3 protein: CAWGANTEAFF

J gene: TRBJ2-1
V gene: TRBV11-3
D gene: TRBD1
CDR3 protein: CASSNRGTGGIGEQFF

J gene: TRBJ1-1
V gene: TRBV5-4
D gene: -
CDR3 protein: CASSLGARNMNTEAFF

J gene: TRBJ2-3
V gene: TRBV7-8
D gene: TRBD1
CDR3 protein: CASSPTLRSGTGSSKNPDTQYF

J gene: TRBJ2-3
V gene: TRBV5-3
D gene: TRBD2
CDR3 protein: CARSLDLEREFVPSTDTQYF

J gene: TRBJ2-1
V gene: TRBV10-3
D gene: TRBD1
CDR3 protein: CATTLTGQGGDEQFF

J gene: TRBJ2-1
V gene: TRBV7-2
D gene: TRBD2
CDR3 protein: CASSPLAGLYNEQFF

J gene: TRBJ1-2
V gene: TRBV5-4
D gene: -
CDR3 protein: CASNRPGEGGYGYTF

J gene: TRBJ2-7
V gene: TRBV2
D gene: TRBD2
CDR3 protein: CASRGGYEQYF

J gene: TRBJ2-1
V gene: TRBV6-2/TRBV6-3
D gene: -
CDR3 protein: CASSSGSANEQFF

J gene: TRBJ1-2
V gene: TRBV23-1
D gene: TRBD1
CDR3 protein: CASSLGQGVYGYTF

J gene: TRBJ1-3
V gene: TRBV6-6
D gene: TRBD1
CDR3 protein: CASRRTGTGLLGNTIYF

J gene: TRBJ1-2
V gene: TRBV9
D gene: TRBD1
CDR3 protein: CASSPDRGGYGYTF

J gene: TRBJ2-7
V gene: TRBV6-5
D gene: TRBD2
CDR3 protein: CASRSGGRRDYEQYF